This T cell receptor (beta chain) emerged from a study of cytomegalovirus exposure and HLA in healthy donors. As for the study in general: 81% of more than 300 genotyped donors fell in the Caucasian-associated ancestry cluster. Broader study findings: Rare TCR sequences dominated, though some public TCRs recurred in many donors. In vitro confirmation showed three CMV-associated chains to be CMV antigen specific. TCR beta sequences reportedly predicted most subjects' HLA-A and HLA-B alleles accurately.

This clone was detected a few times. The antigen is undetermined. The PCR was carried out with 60 Vbeta primers and 13 Jbeta primers. The table came from immunoSEQ multiplex PCR; TCRdb's copy has only in-frame clones and leaves some out. The data hold 100,000 to 150,000 clones, with about 81% observed a single time. The CDR3 is made up of 15 amino acids. Germline CDR1 and CDR2: LNHDA and SQIVND (reference sequence). The trim removed 4 bases at V and 2 bases at J, leaving 8 bases unmatched. The sample taken for sequencing was PBMCs. This TCR came from a woman aged 50 to 60 in good health and CMV-seropositive. This chain links TRBV19 with TRBJ2-7; TRBD1 aligns across 7 bases. CDR3 DNA sequence: TGTGCCAGTAGTAAATGGGCAGGGGGTACCTACGAGCAGTACTTC. Translating gives CASSKWAGGTYEQYF.